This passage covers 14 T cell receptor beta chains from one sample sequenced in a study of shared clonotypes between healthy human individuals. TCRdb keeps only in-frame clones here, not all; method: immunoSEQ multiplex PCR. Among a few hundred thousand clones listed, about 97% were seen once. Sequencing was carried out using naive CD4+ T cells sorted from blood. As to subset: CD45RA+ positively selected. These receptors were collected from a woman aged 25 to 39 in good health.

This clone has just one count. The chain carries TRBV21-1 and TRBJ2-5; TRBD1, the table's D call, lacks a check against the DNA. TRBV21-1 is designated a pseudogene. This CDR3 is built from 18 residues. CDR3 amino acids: CASISHLFFLGGYETQYF. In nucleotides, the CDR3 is TGTGCCAGCATTTCCCATTTGTTTTTTTTAGGGGGCTACGAGACCCAGTACTTC.

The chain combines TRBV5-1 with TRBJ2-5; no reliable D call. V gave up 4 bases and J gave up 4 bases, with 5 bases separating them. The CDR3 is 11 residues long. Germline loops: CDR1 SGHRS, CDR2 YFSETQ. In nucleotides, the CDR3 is TGCGCCAGCAGCACGTCAGAGACCCAGTACTTC. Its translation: CASSTSETQYF.

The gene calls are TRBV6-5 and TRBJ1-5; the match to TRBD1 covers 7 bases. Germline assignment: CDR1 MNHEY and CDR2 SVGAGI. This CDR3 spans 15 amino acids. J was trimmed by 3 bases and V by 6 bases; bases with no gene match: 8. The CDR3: CASSPDRAANQPQHF. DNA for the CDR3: TGTGCCAGCAGCCCAGACAGGGCCGCCAATCAGCCCCAGCATTTT.

This CDR3 reads CASSLDGLTIQYF. CDR3 DNA sequence: TGTGCCAGCAGCTTAGACGGACTTACAATTCAGTACTTC. The chain uses TRBV11-2 and TRBJ2-4; a possible D gene is TRBD2 (5 bases). V was clipped by 0 bases and J by 10 bases, with 10 bases between them. The CDR3 totals 13 residues. The germline CDR1 and CDR2 sequences are SGHAT and FQNNGV.

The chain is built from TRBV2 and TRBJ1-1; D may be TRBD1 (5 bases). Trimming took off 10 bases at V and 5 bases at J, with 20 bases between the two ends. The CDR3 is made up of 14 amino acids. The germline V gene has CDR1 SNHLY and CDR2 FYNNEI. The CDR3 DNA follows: TGTGCCAACACCCGGTACGGGGGGAGAACTGAAGCTTTCTTT. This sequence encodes CANTRYGGRTEAFF.

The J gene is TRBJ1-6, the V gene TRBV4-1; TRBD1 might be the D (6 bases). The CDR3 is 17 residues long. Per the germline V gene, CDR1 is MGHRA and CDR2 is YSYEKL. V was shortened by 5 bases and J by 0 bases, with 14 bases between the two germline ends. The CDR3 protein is CASSSYEGGSYNSPLHF. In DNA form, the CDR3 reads TGCGCCAGCAGCTCCTACGAGGGGGGCTCCTATAATTCACCCCTCCACTTT.

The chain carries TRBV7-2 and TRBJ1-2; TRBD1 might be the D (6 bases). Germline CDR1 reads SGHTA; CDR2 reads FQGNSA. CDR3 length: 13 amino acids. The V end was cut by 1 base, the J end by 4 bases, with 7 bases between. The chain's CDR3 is CASSLGGRYGYTF. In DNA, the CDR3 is TGTGCCAGCAGCTTAGGGGGGCGCTATGGCTACACCTTC.

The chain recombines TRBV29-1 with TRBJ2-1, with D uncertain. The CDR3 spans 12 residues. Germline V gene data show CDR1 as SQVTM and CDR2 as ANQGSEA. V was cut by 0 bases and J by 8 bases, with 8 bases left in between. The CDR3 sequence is CSVEDQWDEQFF. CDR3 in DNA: TGCAGCGTTGAAGATCAGTGGGATGAGCAGTTCTTC.

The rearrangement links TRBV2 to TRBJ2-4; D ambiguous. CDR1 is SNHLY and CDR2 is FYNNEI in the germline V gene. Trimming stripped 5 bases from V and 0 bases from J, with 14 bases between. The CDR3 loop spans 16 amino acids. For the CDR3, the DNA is TGTGCCAGCAGTTCTCTCTTCAAACTAGCCAAAAACATTCAGTACTTC. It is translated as CASSSLFKLAKNIQYF.

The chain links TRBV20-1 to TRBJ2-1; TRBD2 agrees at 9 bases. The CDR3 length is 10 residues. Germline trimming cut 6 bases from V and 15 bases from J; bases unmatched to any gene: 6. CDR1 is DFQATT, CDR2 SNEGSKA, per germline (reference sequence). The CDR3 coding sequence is TGCAGTGCCTCCGGGACTAGCCTGTTCTTC. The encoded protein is CSASGTSLFF.

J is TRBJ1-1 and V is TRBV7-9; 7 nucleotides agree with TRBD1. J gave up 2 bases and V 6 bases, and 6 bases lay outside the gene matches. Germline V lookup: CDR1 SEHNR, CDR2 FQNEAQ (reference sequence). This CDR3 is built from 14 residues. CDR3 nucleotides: TGTGCCAGCAGGCCATGGACAGGAAACACTGAAGCTTTCTTT. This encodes CASRPWTGNTEAFF. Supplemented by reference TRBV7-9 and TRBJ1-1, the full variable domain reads DTGVSQNPRHKITKRGQNVTFRCDPISEHNRLYWYRQTLGQGPEFLTYFQNEAQLEKSRLLSDRFSAERPKGSFSTLEIQRTEQGDSAMYLCASRPWTGNTEAFFGQGTRLTVV.

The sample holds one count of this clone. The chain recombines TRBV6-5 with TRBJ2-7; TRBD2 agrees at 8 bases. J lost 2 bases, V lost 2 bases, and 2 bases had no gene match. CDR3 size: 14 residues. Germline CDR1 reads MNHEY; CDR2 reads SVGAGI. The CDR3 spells CASSYAGGPYEQYF. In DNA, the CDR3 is TGTGCCAGCAGTTACGCGGGAGGACCCTACGAGCAGTACTTC.

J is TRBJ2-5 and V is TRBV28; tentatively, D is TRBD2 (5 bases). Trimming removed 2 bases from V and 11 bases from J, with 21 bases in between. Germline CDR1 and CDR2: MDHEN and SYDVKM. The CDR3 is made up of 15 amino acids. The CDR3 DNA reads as TGTGCCAGCAGTTTAGCTGAGGCCGGCCGGTGGGAGCAGTACTTC. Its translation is CASSLAEAGRWEQYF.

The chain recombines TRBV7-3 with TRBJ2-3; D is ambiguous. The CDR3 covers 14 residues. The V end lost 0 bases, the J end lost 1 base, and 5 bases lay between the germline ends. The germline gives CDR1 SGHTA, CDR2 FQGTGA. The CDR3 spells CASSLTPGTDTQYF. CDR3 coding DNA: TGTGCCAGCAGCTTAACCCCAGGCACAGATACGCAGTATTTT.